The 9 T cell receptor beta chains presented below share a single source sample, sequenced in a study of T cells in Graves' hyperthyroidism and ophthalmopathy. RNA transcripts provided the source from which TCR beta CDR3 regions were amplified. TCR CDR3 regions were first amplified by RT-PCR with HTBI primers. Each CDR3 protein gets one entry after TCRdb re-called the multiplex PCR reads with MiXCR. The table has tens of thousands of distinct CDR3 sequences, around 50% seen once. The sequenced sample consisted of blood. These receptors all come from a woman in her thirties or forties with Graves' ophthalmopathy.

Notes on this clonotype: Relative to the germline gene, one junction end is altered; a read error may explain this. The chain carries TRBV28 and TRBJ2-5, with 8 bases aligning to TRBD1. Per germline, CDR1 MDHEN and CDR2 SYDVKM. The CDR3 consists of 10 residues. CDR3 DNA sequence: TGCGCCAGCAGGGGGCTGACCCAGTACTTC. This sequence encodes CASRGLTQYF.

This clonotype was seen just once. The rearrangement links TRBV7-3 to TRBJ2-1; 8 bases are a match to TRBD1. V lost 3 bases and J lost 0; bases outside the gene matches: 4. The CDR3 is made up of 16 amino acids. Germline loops: CDR1 SGHTA, CDR2 FQGTGA. The CDR3 bases are TGTGCCAGCAGCTTGGTACAGGGGGGCTCCTACAATGAGCAGTTCTTC. Its protein product is CASSLVQGGSYNEQFF.

The chain is built from TRBV5-1 and TRBJ2-1, with 7 bases fitting TRBD1. The CDR3 runs to 13 residues. The J segment lost 8 bases and the V segment lost 0 bases, leaving 2 bases of the junction unmatched. The germline CDR1 and CDR2 sequences are SGHRS and YFSETQ. The CDR3 DNA reads as TGCGCCAGCAGCTTGGACAGGGGCTATGAGCAGTTCTTC. Translating gives CASSLDRGYEQFF. Complete variable domain (other parts from reference TRBV5-1 and TRBJ2-1): KAGVTQTPRYLIKTRGQQVTLSCSPISGHRSVSWYQQTPGQGLQFLFEYFSETQRNKGNFPGRFSGRQFSNSRSEMNVSTLELGDSALYLCASSLDRGYEQFFGPGTRLTVL.

The chain recombines TRBV6-5 with TRBJ2-7; 7 nucleotides align to TRBD1. Germline V gene sequence: CDR1 MNHEY, CDR2 SVGAGI. The CDR3 consists of 14 residues. V lost 6 bases to trimming and J lost 2 bases; unmatched junction nucleotides: 7. CDR3 nucleotides: TGTGCCAGCAGGGCCACCGGGACAGCCTACGAGCAGTACTTC. Translating gives CASRATGTAYEQYF.

CDR3 DNA sequence: TGCAGTGCCAGCAGTTACTCTGGTGGCTACACCTTC. Translation: CSASSYSGGYTF. The chain combines TRBV20-1 with TRBJ1-2; D not certain. Germline-derived CDR1 and CDR2 are DFQATT and SNEGSKA (reference sequence). V lost 6 bases, J lost 7 bases, and 15 bases lay in between. The CDR3 sequence is 12 residues long.

Concerning this clonotype itself: The junction shows a germline mismatch at one end, possibly a read error. The chain employs TRBV20-1 and TRBJ1-2; D may be TRBD1 (5 bases). The CDR3 length is 12 residues. The germline gives CDR1 DFQATT, CDR2 SNEGSKA (reference sequence). The CDR3 DNA follows: TGCAGTGCTAGACCTGGGGACTATAGCTACACCTTC. It codes for CSARPGDYSYTF.

This clonotype was picked up a small number of times. The chain has TRBV15 and TRBJ2-5; 9 positions agree with TRBD1. Germline CDR1 LNHNV, CDR2 YYDKDF (reference sequence). The CDR3 length is 16 residues. The V gene end was trimmed by 0 bases and the J gene end by 3 bases; junction bases not matched to a gene: 5. CDR3 nucleotide sequence: TGTGCCACCAGCAGAGATATATGGGACAGGGAAGAGACCCAGTACTTC. Its translation: CATSRDIWDREETQYF.

The chain links TRBV2 to TRBJ2-7; 8 nucleotides line up with TRBD2. The trim removed 6 bases at V and 5 bases at J, leaving 6 bases unmatched. The germline V gene has CDR1 SNHLY and CDR2 FYNNEI. The CDR3 sequence is 13 residues long. The CDR3 nucleotides read TGTGCCAGCAGGAGAGGACTAGCCGACGAGCAGTACTTC. It is translated as CASRRGLADEQYF.

This chain joins TRBV7-9 and TRBJ2-5; TRBD1 matches at 7 bases. CDR3 length equals 14 residues. Losses at the gene ends were 5 bases for V and 9 bases for J; bases not matched to a gene: 12. From germline, CDR1 is SEHNR and CDR2 FQNEAQ (reference sequence). The CDR3 region has the DNA TGTGCCAGCAGCAGGGACAGTGCGAATCAGCCCCAGTACTTC. This sequence encodes CASSRDSANQPQYF. Looking up the rest from reference TRBV7-9 and TRBJ2-5 gives the full variable domain: DTGVSQNPRHKITKRGQNVTFRCDPISEHNRLYWYRQTLGQGPEFLTYFQNEAQLEKSRLLSDRFSAERPKGSFSTLEIQRTEQGDSAMYLCASSRDSANQPQYFGPGTRLLVL.